This T cell receptor beta chain was sequenced for a study of shared clonotypes between healthy human individuals. TCRdb keeps only in-frame clones here, not all; method: immunoSEQ multiplex PCR. The table records 470,000 or so clones, 70% to 80% of them present only once. Germline V lookup: CDR1 MGHRA, CDR2 YSYEKL. V lost 3 bases to trimming and J lost 4 bases; unmatched junction nucleotides: 15. The CDR3 has 19 residues. The gene calls are TRBV4-1 and TRBJ2-5; 12 bases map to TRBD2. This sequence originates from a woman aged 40 to 49 in good health. Some clones in this sample may be carry-over from other donors' samples. Sequencing input: PBMCs. CDR3 sequence reads: CASSQSPHTLAGGGETQYF. CDR3 coding DNA: TGCGCCAGCAGCCAGTCCCCCCACACACTAGCGGGAGGAGGAGAGACCCAGTACTTC.